The clone carrying this T cell receptor beta chain was seen more than once but under ten times. The data belong to a study of TIL therapy for anti-PD-1-resistant metastatic lung cancer. Study information: Progressing patients received lymphodepletion, expanded TIL infusion and IL-2.

The immunoSEQ assay was v3. Profiled with immunoSEQ multiplex PCR; TCRdb holds only in-frame clones, not every one. The repertoire holds tens of thousands of clones, with 80% to 90% as singletons. Time point defined: pre-treatment sample, taken before nivolumab and TIL therapy. With V trimmed by 5 bases and J by 4 bases, 5 bases remained unmatched. Germline lookup yields CDR1 SEHNR and CDR2 FQNEAQ (reference sequence). The length of the CDR3 is 15 residues. Sequenced here: blood, sampled at baseline. The rearrangement joins TRBV7-9 to TRBJ1-3; 10 bases match TRBD1. This sequence was found in a person between 30 and 79 years old with non-small cell lung cancer. CDR3 residues: CASSLGQGTGNTIYF. DNA for the CDR3: TGTGCCAGCAGCCTGGGACAGGGGACGGGAAACACCATATATTTT.